The T cell receptor (beta chain) described here comes from a study of blood T cells in healthy people across ages. Study findings and constraints: A greater number of naive CD4+ cells and higher diversity distinguished long-lived donors from aged donors.

This clonotype was seen more than once but under ten times. Its antigen is unidentified. The second PCR ran about 6 to 11 cycles with a sample-barcoded 5' primer and J-beta primers. TCRdb re-derived calls from the 5' RACE reads in MiXCR, one entry per CDR3 protein. The table shows some 1.7 million distinct CDR3 sequences, with 28% occurring only once. The germline V and J ends were trimmed by 5 bases and 8 bases, with 18 bases remaining between them. The CDR3 length is 14 residues. The chain employs TRBV12-3 or TRBV12-4 and TRBJ1-2, with D unresolved. The clonotype comes from a woman aged 30 to 39 in good health. Specimen: blood. The CDR3 DNA is TGTGCCAGCAGTCCCCGGACGGGAGCGGGGGGCTACACCTTC. Encoded protein: CASSPRTGAGGYTF.